This T cell receptor beta chain was identified in a study of blood T cell repertoires in COVID-19 (TCRdb year 2020). Describing the broader study: Collaborator samples came from the United States, Italy and Spain and covered acute and convalescent phases of COVID-19. Where HLA class I and class II types were available, the types were taken from metadata supplied by the sample provider, not from assay-based typing. The repertoires were released in a freely available public database intended as a resource for research on the immune response to SARS-CoV-2. The material from the prospective study consisted of cDNA or gDNA derived from T cells, B-cell-depleted T cells, or PBMCs. Deeply sampled blood TCRbeta repertoires from subjects exposed to, actively infected with, or recovered from COVID-19 were included in the dataset. The sample metadata nearly always contained a de-identified subject ID, COVID-19 status, age in years and sex. The samples were drawn from the first 160 participants of the ongoing ImmuneRACE study and from roughly 1,300 subjects provided by 6 global collaborators.

The immunoSEQ Assay, a bias-controlled multiplex PCR, was used to amplify TCRbeta CDR3 regions from genomic DNA. In the authors' own workflow: Within the assay, amplification of reference gene primers was used to estimate how many nucleated cells each sample contained. To quantify the absolute abundance of each unique TCRbeta CDR3 rearrangement, sequence reads were collapsed and filtered. For each sample, productive Simpson clonality was calculated as the square root of Simpson's diversity index across productive rearrangements. Entries here come from immuneACCESS through TCRdb and include only in-frame sequences with V and J called. Some clones fail to appear in such tables; in the studies checked, an unresolved V gene covers under half of the shortfall, and the cause of the remainder is unknown. D and trimming come from the DNA, and the V and J calls and clone size come from that table. The sample table records about 220,000 clones; around 82% of these occur just once. The ten largest clonotypes hold approximately 3.8% of the sample.

Enrolling through a virtual design, the prospective study's participants ranged in age from roughly 18 to 100 years and lived across roughly 23 United States geographic areas. Cohort assignment in the prospective study relied on participant-reported clinical history from a screening survey and a study questionnaire. Exposed participants were defined as having been in contact with someone with a PCR-confirmed or clinician-diagnosed COVID-19 case within 2 weeks of study entry. In the prospective study, mobile phlebotomists collected whole blood, serum and a nasopharyngeal or oropharyngeal swab from each participant. Prospective study participants could optionally give additional blood draws and questionnaires over an approximately 2-month period. Before DNA extraction, prospective study blood samples were shipped either frozen or at room temperature. As to this clone: No cognate antigen has been identified for it. No quality values exist for individual bases; no much larger clone is one base distant.

The investigation overall reported the following: How much clinical and demographic metadata was included differed by source and by participant, and the metadata was provided uncurated.

The CDR3 contains 14 residues, cysteine and phenylalanine counted. The retained sequence is limited to the CDR3, 42 bases, with the frame set at the first base. From the germline V gene, CDR1 is MNHEY and CDR2 is SVGAGI. V has 6 bases trimmed and J has 7 bases trimmed; junction bases matching no gene number 9. This sequence originates from a woman in her thirties or forties who had been exposed to COVID-19. Recombination joined TRBV6-5 with TRBJ1-1; TRBD1 fits 9 bases in the junction. Sequenced material: PBMCs or T cells enriched from blood (not recorded which). The CDR3 region: CASRTGGDSIEAFF. Here is the DNA: TGTGCCAGCAGAACAGGGGGCGACTCGATTGAAGCTTTCTTT.